This passage covers 14 T cell receptor beta chains from one sample sequenced in a study of blood T cell repertoires in COVID-19. The table came from immunoSEQ multiplex PCR; TCRdb's copy has only in-frame clones and leaves some out. Of 200,000 to 250,000 clones in the sample, 80% to 90% were seen once. Sequenced sample: peripheral blood. The receptor source for this set is a man in his thirties or forties with active or convalescent COVID-19.

The V gene is TRBV15, the J gene TRBJ2-3; no reliable D call. The CDR3 has 15 residues. Trimming removed 0 bases from V and 4 bases from J, with 11 bases in between. Germline V gene lookup returns CDR1 LNHNV and CDR2 YYDKDF (reference sequence). The CDR3 DNA follows: TGTGCCACCAGCAGAGATGAGGAAAGAGCAGATACGCAGTATTTT. It specifies CATSRDEERADTQYF.

This chain joins TRBV7-9 and TRBJ2-1; D not resolved. From germline, CDR1 is SEHNR and CDR2 FQNEAQ (reference sequence). CDR3 size: 14 residues. The V gene lost 5 bases and the J gene lost 7 bases, with 15 bases spanning the gap. The CDR3 sequence: CASSPQPPGNEQFF. The CDR3 bases are TGTGCCAGCAGCCCCCAGCCCCCGGGTAATGAGCAGTTCTTC.

The gene calls are TRBV29-1 and TRBJ1-1; 9 nucleotides match TRBD1. From germline, CDR1 is SQVTM and CDR2 ANQGSEA. This CDR3 has 12 residues. The junction had 2 bases not matched to a gene; V was cut back by 6 bases and J by 3 bases. CDR3 DNA sequence: TGCAGCGTCTGGGACAGGGACACTGAAGCTTTCTTT. Protein product: CSVWDRDTEAFF.

The CDR3 reads CATRGTAPSGEAFF. The CDR3 coding sequence is TGTGCCACCCGGGGAACAGCCCCCTCCGGTGAAGCTTTCTTT. This chain links TRBV6-5 with TRBJ1-1, with D hard to call. Per the germline V gene, CDR1 is MNHEY and CDR2 is SVGAGI. V was pared by 10 bases and J by 7 bases, with 22 bases between. This CDR3 region has 14 residues.

This chain joins TRBV3-1 (or the pseudogene TRBV3-2) and TRBJ2-2, with D perhaps matching TRBD2 (7 bases). Germline V gene sequence: CDR1 LGHDT, CDR2 YNNKEL (reference sequence). The CDR3 sequence is 16 residues long. Trimming pared 1 base from V and 1 base from J, leaving 10 bases between. CDR3 protein: CASSQAGGQNTGELFF. The CDR3 region has the DNA TGTGCCAGCAGCCAAGCGGGGGGCCAGAACACCGGGGAGCTGTTTTTT.

In its sample, this clone was seen a few times. V usage is TRBV6-2 or TRBV6-3 and J usage is TRBJ1-2; no clear D. Trimming stripped 0 bases from V and 4 bases from J, with 12 bases between. The CDR3 runs 15 residues. Germline CDR1 MNHEY, CDR2 SVGEGT. In nucleotides, the CDR3 is TGTGCCAGCAGTTACTCGAGTTCACAGATCTATGGCTACACCTTC. This gives the protein CASSYSSSQIYGYTF.

The chain recombines TRBV13 with TRBJ2-7, with unresolved D. The length of the CDR3 is 15 residues. Germline CDR1 and CDR2: PRHDT and FYEKMQ (reference sequence). The V gene lost 3 bases and the J gene lost 0 bases, with 12 bases spanning the gap. The CDR3 loop is CASSFWAAHSYEQYF. The CDR3 coding sequence is TGTGCCAGCAGCTTTTGGGCAGCCCACTCCTACGAGCAGTACTTC.

V gene TRBV30 combines with J gene TRBJ1-2; no clear D gene. Trimming left V 0 bases short and J 8 bases short, with 10 bases between. The CDR3 extends over 12 amino acids. Per germline, CDR1 GTSNPN and CDR2 SVGIG (reference sequence). The CDR3 coding sequence is TGTGCCTGGAGTGTGGCCCGAGGGGGCTACACCTTC. It translates to CAWSVARGGYTF.

The CDR3 sequence is CASSQGRMNTEAFF. CDR3 bases: TGTGCCAGCAGTCAGGGCCGGATGAACACTGAAGCTTTCTTT. The rearrangement joins TRBV6-1 to TRBJ1-1; perhaps TRBD1 as D (5 bases). The CDR3 covers 14 residues. Germline V CDR1 and CDR2: MNHNS, SASEGT. V dropped 5 bases and J dropped 0 bases, with 10 bases sitting between them.

The V call is TRBV4-2, the J call TRBJ2-7; D is perhaps TRBD2 (6 bases). Germline V gives CDR1 LGHNA, CDR2 YNFKEQ. Trimming took off 3 bases at V and 3 bases at J, with 12 bases between the two ends. The CDR3 contains 14 residues. The CDR3 coding sequence is TGTGCCAGCAGCCACGGGCCGACTAGCTACGAGCAGTACTTC. Translation: CASSHGPTSYEQYF.

The chain links TRBV9 to TRBJ2-1, with a tentative D call TRBD2 (6 bases). V was shortened by 6 bases and J by 1 base, with 14 bases between the two germline ends. This CDR3 spans 15 amino acids. Germline V lookup: CDR1 SGDLS, CDR2 YYNGEE. The CDR3 nucleotides are TGTGCCAGCACCCCCGGGGGTTTATCCTACAATGAGCAGTTCTTC. It is translated as CASTPGGLSYNEQFF.

This rearrangement joins TRBV6-5 to TRBJ1-2, with 8 bases fitting TRBD1. This CDR3 spans 16 amino acids. Germline CDR1 and CDR2: MNHEY and SVGAGI. V shed 0 bases, J shed 5 bases, and the junction held 8 bases outside the gene matches. DNA for the CDR3: TGTGCCAGCAGTTACTCGTCGTTGACAGGGGATTATGGCTACACCTTC. This encodes CASSYSSLTGDYGYTF.

This clone was recorded only once. The chain employs TRBV7-2 and TRBJ2-4; 10 bases are shared with TRBD2. With V trimmed by 1 base and J by 0 bases, 9 bases remained unmatched. The CDR3 has 19 residues. Germline-derived CDR1 and CDR2 are SGHTA and FQGNSA. Written as DNA, the CDR3 is TGTGCCAGCAGCTTAGGCGGGTCTAGCGGGAGAATAGCCAAAAACATTCAGTACTTC. Residues: CASSLGGSSGRIAKNIQYF.

This clone appeared once. J is TRBJ2-1 and V is TRBV5-6, with TRBD1 matching over 7 bases. V was clipped by 2 bases and J by 10 bases; unmatched bases: 6. The CDR3 runs to 13 residues. The germline gives CDR1 SGHDT, CDR2 YYEEEE. The CDR3 sequence is CASSLGGAREQFF. CDR3 DNA sequence: TGTGCCAGCAGCTTAGGGGGCGCCAGGGAGCAGTTCTTC.